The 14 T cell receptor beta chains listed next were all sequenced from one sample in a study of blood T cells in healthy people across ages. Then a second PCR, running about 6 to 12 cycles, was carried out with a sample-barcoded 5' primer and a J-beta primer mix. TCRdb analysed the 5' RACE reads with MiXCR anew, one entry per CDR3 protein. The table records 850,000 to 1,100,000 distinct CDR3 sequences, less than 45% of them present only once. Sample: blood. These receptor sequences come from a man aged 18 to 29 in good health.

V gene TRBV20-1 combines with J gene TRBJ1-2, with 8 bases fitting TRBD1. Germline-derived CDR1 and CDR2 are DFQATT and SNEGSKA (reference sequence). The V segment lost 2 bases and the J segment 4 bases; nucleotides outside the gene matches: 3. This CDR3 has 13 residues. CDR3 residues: CSARQGASYGYTF. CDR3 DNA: TGCAGTGCTAGACAGGGGGCGAGCTATGGCTACACCTTC.

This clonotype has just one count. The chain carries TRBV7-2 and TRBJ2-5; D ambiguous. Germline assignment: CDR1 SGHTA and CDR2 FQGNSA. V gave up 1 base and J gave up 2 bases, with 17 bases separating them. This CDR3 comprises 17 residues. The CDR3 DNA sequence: TGTGCCAGCAGCTTAGTGTGGGAACCATCCTCTCAAGAGACCCAGTACTTC. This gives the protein CASSLVWEPSSQETQYF.

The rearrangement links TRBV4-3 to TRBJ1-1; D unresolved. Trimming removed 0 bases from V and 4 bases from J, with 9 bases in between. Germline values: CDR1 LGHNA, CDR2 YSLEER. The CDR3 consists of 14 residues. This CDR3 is CASSQDYSSTEAFF. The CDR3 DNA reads TGCGCCAGCAGCCAAGATTATAGTAGCACTGAAGCTTTCTTT.

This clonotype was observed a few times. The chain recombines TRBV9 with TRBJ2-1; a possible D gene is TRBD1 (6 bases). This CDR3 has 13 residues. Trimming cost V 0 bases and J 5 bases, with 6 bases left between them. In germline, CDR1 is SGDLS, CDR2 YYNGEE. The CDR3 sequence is CASSVGDNNEQFF. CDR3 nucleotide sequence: TGTGCCAGCAGCGTAGGGGACAACAATGAGCAGTTCTTC.

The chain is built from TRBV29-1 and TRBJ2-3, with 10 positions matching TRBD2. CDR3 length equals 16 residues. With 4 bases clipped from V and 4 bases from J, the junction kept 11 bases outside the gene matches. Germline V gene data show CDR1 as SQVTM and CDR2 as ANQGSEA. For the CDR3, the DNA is TGCAGCGTTGGCCCGCAAACTAGCGGGGAAGCAGATACGCAGTATTTT. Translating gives CSVGPQTSGEADTQYF.

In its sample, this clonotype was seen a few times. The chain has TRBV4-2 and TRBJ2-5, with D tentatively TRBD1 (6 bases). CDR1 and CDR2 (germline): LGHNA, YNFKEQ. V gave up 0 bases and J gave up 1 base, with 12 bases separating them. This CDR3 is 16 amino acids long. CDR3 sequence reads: CASSQDRGTGQETQYF. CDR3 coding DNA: TGTGCCAGCAGCCAAGACAGGGGTACGGGCCAAGAGACCCAGTACTTC.

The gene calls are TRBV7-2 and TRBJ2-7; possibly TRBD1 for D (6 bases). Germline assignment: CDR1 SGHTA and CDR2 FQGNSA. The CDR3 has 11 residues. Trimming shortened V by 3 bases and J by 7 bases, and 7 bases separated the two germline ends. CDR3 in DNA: TGTGCCAGCAGCTTCGGACAGGAGCAGTACTTC. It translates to CASSFGQEQYF.

The CDR3 region is CASSGFTGAPQETQYF. In DNA form, the CDR3 reads TGTGCCAGCAGTGGGTTTACAGGGGCACCTCAAGAGACCCAGTACTTC. The J gene is TRBJ2-5, the V gene TRBV25-1; 7 nucleotides align to TRBD1. V dropped 4 bases and J dropped 2; count of bases not matched to a gene: 10. The CDR3 is 16 residues long. From germline, CDR1 is MGHDK and CDR2 SYGVNS.

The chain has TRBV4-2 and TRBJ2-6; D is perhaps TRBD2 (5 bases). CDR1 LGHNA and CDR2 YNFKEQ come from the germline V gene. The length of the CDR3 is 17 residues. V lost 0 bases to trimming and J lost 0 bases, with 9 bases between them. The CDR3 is CASSQDVEVSGANVLTF. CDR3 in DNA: TGTGCCAGCAGCCAAGATGTGGAGGTCTCTGGGGCCAACGTCCTGACTTTC.

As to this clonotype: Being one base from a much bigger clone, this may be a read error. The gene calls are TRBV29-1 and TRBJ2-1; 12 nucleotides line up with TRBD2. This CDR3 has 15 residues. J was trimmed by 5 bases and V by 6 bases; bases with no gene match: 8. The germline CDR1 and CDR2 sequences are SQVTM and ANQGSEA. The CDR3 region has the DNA TGCAGCGTCCTAACTAGCGGGGGGACCCACAATGAGCAGTTCTTC. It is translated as CSVLTSGGTHNEQFF.

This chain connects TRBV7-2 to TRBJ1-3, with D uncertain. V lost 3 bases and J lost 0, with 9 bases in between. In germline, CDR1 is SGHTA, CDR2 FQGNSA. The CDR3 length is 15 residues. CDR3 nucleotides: TGTGCCAGCAGCTTGACACTTGACTCTGGAAACACCATATATTTT. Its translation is CASSLTLDSGNTIYF.

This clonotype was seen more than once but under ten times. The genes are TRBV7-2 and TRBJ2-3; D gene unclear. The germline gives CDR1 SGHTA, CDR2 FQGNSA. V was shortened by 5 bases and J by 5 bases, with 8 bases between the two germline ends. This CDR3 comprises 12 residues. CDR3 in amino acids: CASSETGDTQYF. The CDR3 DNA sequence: TGTGCCAGCAGCGAGACGGGAGATACGCAGTATTTT.

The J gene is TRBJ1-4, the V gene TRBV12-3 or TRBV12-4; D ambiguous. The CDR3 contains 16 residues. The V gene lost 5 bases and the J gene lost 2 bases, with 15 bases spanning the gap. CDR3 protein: CASSPEIPRTNEKLFF. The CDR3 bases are TGTGCCAGCAGTCCCGAAATACCGAGGACTAATGAAAAACTGTTTTTT.

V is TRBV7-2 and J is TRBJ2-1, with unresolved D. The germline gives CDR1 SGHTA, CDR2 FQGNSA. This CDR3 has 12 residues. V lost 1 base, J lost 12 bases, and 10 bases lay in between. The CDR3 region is CASSLEGHGQFF. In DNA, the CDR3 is TGTGCCAGCAGCTTAGAGGGTCATGGGCAGTTCTTC.